This entry concerns a single T cell receptor beta chain. The record originates from a study of shared clonotypes between healthy human individuals. In the authors' workflow: Owing to the provision of junction-only sequences devoid of quality scores by immunoSEQ, filtering differed. The repertoire was sequenced with immunoSEQ multiplex PCR; TCRdb's copy has only in-frame clones and lacks some. Clone size and V and J calls were adopted from that table, with D and trimming inferred from the DNA. The sample yields over a million clones, approximately 98.5% seen once. The CDR3 is made up of 13 amino acids. Trimming removed 0 bases from V and 8 bases from J, with 10 bases in between. Germline values: CDR1 MNHEY, CDR2 SVGAGI.

The specimen was naive CD4+ T cells sorted from blood. Described subset: CD45RA+ positively selected. The receptor comes from a man aged 30 to 45 in good health. The chain couples TRBV6-5 to TRBJ1-2; D remains unclear. CDR3 sequence reads: CASSYSAGLGYTF. The CDR3 DNA reads TGTGCCAGCAGTTACTCGGCTGGATTGGGCTACACCTTC.